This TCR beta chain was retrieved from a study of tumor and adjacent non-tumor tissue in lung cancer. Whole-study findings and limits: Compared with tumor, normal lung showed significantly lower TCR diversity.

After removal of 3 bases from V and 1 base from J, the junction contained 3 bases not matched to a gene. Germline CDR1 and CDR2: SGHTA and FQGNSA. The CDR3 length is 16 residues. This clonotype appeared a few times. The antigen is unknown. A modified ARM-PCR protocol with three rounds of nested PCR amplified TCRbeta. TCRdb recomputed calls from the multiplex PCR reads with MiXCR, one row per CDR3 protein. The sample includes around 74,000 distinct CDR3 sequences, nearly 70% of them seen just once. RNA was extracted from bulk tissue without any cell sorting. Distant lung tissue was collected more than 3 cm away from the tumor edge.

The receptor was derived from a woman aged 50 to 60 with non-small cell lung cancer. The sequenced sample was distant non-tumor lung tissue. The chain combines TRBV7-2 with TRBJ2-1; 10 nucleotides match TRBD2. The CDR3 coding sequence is TGTGCCAGCAGCTTGTCACTAGCGGGGTCCTACAATGAGCAGTTCTTC. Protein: CASSLSLAGSYNEQFF. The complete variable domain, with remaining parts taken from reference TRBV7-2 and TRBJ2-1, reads GAGVSQSPSNKVTEKGKDVELRCDPISGHTALYWYRQSLGQGLEFLIYFQGNSAPDKSGLPSDRFSAERTGGSVSTLTIQRTQQEDSAVYLCASSLSLAGSYNEQFFGPGTRLTVL.